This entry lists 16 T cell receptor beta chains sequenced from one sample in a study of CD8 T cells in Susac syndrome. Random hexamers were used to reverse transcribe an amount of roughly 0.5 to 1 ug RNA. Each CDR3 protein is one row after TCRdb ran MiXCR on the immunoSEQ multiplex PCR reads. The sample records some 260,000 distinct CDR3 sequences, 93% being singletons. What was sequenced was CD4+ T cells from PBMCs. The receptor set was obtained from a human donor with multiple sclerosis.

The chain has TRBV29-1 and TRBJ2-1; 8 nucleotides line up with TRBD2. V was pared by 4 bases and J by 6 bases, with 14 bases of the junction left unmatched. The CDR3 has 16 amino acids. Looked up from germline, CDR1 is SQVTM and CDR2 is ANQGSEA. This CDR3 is CSVGASRGGPPNEQFF. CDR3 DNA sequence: TGCAGCGTTGGGGCCTCTCGGGGGGGCCCGCCCAATGAGCAGTTCTTC.

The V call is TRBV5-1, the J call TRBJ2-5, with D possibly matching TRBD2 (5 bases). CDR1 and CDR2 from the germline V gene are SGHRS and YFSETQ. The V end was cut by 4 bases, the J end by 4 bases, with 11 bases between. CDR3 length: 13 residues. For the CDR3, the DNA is TGCGCCAGCAGCAAACTAGTGGGAGAGACCCAGTACTTC. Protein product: CASSKLVGETQYF.

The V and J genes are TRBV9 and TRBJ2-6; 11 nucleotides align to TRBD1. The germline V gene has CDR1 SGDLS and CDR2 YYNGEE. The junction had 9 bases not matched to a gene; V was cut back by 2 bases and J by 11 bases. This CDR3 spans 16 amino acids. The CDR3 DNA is TGTGCCAGCAGCGTGCGGACAGGGGGCGCGGTGGACGTCCTGACTTTC. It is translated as CASSVRTGGAVDVLTF.

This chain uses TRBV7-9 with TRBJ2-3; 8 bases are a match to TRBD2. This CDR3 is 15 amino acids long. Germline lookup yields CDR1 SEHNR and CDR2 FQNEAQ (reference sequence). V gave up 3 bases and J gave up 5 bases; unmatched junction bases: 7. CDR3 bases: TGTGCCAGCAGCTTGAGGCGGGGGGCCAAAGATACGCAGTATTTT. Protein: CASSLRRGAKDTQYF.

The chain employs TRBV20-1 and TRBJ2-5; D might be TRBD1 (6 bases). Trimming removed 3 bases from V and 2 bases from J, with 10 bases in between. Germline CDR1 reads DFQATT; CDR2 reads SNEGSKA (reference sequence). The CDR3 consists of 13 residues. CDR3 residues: CSASGQPQETQYF. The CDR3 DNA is TGCAGTGCTAGCGGACAGCCGCAAGAGACCCAGTACTTC.

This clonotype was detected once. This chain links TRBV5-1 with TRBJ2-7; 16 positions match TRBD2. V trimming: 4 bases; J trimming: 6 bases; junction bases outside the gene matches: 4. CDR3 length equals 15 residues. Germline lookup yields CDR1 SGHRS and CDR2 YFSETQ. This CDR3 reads CASSAGTSGGAEQYF. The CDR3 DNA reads TGCGCCAGCAGCGCCGGGACTAGCGGGGGGGCCGAGCAGTACTTC.

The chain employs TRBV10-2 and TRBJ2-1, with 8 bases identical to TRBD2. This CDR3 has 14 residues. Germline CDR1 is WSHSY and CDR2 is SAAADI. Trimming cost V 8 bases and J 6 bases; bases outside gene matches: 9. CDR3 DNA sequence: TGCGCCAGCCATCTAGCGGGCGGATCCAATGAGCAGTTCTTC. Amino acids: CASHLAGGSNEQFF.

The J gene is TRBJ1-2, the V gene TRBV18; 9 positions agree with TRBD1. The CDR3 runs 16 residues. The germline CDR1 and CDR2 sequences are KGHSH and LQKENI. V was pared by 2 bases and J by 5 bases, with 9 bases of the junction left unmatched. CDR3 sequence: CASSPNRQGESYGYTF. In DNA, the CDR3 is TGTGCCAGCTCACCAAATCGACAGGGGGAGAGTTATGGCTACACCTTC. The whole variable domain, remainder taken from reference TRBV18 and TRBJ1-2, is NAGVMQNPRHLVRRRGQEARLRCSPMKGHSHVYWYRQLPEEGLKFMVYLQKENIIDESGMPKERFSAEFPKEGPSILRIQQVVRGDSAAYFCASSPNRQGESYGYTFGSGTRLTVV.

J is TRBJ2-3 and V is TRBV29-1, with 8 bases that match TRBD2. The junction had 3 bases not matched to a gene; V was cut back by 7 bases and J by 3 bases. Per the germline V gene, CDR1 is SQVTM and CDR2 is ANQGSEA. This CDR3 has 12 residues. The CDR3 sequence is CSAGTRTDTQYF. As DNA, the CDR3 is TGCAGCGCCGGGACTAGAACAGATACGCAGTATTTT.

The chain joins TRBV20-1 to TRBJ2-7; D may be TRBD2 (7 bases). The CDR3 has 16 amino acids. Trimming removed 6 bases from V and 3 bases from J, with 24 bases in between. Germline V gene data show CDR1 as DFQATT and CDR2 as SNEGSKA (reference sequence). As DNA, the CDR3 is TGCAGTGCGGGGGGGCTAGCGGAGACACAGAGCTACGAGCAGTACGTC. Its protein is CSAGGLAETQSYEQYV.

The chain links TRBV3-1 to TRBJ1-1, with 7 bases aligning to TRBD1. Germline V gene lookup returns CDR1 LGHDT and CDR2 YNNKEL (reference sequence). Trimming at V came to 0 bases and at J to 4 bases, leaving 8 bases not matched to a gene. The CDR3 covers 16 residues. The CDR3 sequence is CASSQDWPGGSTEAFF. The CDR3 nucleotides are TGTGCCAGCAGCCAAGATTGGCCAGGGGGATCCACTGAAGCTTTCTTT.

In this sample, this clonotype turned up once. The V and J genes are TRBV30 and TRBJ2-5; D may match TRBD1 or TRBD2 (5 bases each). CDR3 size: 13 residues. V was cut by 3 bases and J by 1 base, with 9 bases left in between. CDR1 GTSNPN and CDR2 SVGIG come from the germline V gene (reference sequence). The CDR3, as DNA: TGTGCCTGGAGCGGGGCTAGCCAAGAGACCCAGTACTTC. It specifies CAWSGASQETQYF.

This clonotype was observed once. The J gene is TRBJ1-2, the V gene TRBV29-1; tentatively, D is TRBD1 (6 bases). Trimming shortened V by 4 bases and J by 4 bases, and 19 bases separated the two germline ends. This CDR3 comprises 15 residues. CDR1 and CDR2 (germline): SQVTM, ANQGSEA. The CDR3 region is CSVGGTRASIYGYTF. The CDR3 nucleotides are TGCAGCGTTGGGGGGACACGCGCTTCTATCTATGGCTACACCTTC.

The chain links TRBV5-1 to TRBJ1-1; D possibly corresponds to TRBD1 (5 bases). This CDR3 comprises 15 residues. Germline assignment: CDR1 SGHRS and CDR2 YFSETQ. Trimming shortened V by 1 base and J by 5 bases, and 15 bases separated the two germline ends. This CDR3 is CASSLLSGGTTEAFF. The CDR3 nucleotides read TGCGCCAGCAGCTTGCTGTCAGGAGGGACTACTGAAGCTTTCTTT. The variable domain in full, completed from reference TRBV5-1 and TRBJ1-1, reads KAGVTQTPRYLIKTRGQQVTLSCSPISGHRSVSWYQQTPGQGLQFLFEYFSETQRNKGNFPGRFSGRQFSNSRSEMNVSTLELGDSALYLCASSLLSGGTTEAFFGQGTRLTVV.

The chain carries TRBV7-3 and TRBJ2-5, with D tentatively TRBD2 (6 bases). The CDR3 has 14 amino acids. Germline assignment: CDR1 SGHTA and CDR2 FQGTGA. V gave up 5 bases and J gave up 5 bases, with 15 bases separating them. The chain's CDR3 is CASSVGHRGETQYF. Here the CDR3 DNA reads TGTGCCAGCAGCGTGGGGCATCGGGGGGAGACCCAGTACTTC.

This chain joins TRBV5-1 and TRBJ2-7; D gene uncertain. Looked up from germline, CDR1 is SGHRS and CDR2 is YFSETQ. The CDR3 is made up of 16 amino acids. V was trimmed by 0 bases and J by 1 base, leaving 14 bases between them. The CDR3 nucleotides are TGCGCCAGCAGCTTGGCCGGCGGAACGACTTCCTACGAGCAGTACTTC. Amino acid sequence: CASSLAGGTTSYEQYF.